Shown below are 7 T cell receptor beta chains from a single sample sequenced in a study of T cell responses to AZD1222 COVID-19 vaccine. TCRdb keeps only in-frame clones here, not all; method: immunoSEQ multiplex PCR. The table has 95,000 to 150,000 clones, 75% to 90% seen once. The sample here was peripheral blood, taken on day 0 of AZD1222 vaccination. The receptors were gathered from an adult in good health.

This clone showed up just once. The rearrangement links TRBV9 to TRBJ1-5; possibly TRBD1 for D (5 bases). In germline, CDR1 is SGDLS, CDR2 YYNGEE. CDR3 length: 15 residues. With 0 bases removed from V and 4 bases from J, the gap between germline ends came to 11 bases. The CDR3 sequence: CASSVGGARNQPQHF. The CDR3 coding sequence is TGTGCCAGCAGCGTAGGAGGGGCACGTAATCAGCCCCAGCATTTT.

This clone was recorded a few times. The chain is built from TRBV5-6 and TRBJ1-6; D might be TRBD1 (5 bases). This CDR3 has 14 residues. The germline gives CDR1 SGHDT, CDR2 YYEEEE. The V end lost 3 bases, the J end lost 6 bases, and 10 bases lay between the germline ends. CDR3 in DNA: TGTGCCAGCAGCTCCCGGGGCCCTAATTCACCCCTCCACTTT. Its translation is CASSSRGPNSPLHF. Full variable domain (rest looked up from reference TRBV5-6 and TRBJ1-6): DAGVTQSPTHLIKTRGQQVTLRCSPKSGHDTVSWYQQALGQGPQFIFQYYEEEERQRGNFPDRFSGHQFPNYSSELNVNALLLGDSALYLCASSSRGPNSPLHFGNGTRLTVT.

This chain connects TRBV2 to TRBJ1-2; weak D call: TRBD1 (5 bases). Germline lookup yields CDR1 SNHLY and CDR2 FYNNEI. This CDR3 spans 13 amino acids. V lost 3 bases, J lost 3 bases, and 8 bases lay in between. The CDR3 sequence is CASSEGGYYGYTF. The CDR3, as DNA: TGTGCCAGCAGTGAGGGGGGTTACTATGGCTACACCTTC.

The rearrangement uses TRBV6-2 or TRBV6-3 and TRBJ2-7, with 15 bases that match TRBD2. Germline CDR1 is MNHEY and CDR2 is SVGEGT. V lost 0 bases to trimming and J lost 0 bases; unmatched junction nucleotides: 6. The CDR3 extends over 19 amino acids. CDR3: CASSYSWTSGRVSSYEQYF. The CDR3 coding sequence is TGTGCCAGCAGTTACTCCTGGACTAGCGGGAGGGTTAGCTCCTACGAGCAGTACTTC.

This clone was seen a handful of times. V usage is TRBV10-1 and J usage is TRBJ2-3, with D uncertain. Per the germline V gene, CDR1 is WNHNN and CDR2 is SYGVQD (reference sequence). Trimming cost V 2 bases and J 3 bases, with 6 bases left between them. The CDR3 extends over 13 amino acids. The DNA of the CDR3 is TGCGCCAGCAGTGAGGGGGTAACAGATACGCAGTATTTT. It codes for CASSEGVTDTQYF.

This chain uses TRBV30 with TRBJ2-7, with D perhaps matching TRBD1 or TRBD2 (6 bases each). The CDR3 runs to 13 residues. V was pared by 3 bases and J by 7 bases, with 16 bases between. Germline V gene sequence: CDR1 GTSNPN, CDR2 SVGIG (reference sequence). This CDR3 reads CAWSPGGPLEQYF. The DNA for the CDR3 is TGTGCCTGGAGCCCCGGGGGCCCTTTGGAGCAGTACTTC.

The chain joins TRBV5-6 to TRBJ1-5, with a tentative D call TRBD1 (6 bases). Trimming took 4 bases from V and 1 from J, leaving 15 bases between them. CDR3 length equals 16 residues. CDR1 and CDR2 (germline): SGHDT, YYEEEE. CDR3 sequence reads: CASSARKQGSNQPQHF. The CDR3 DNA reads TGTGCCAGCAGCGCCCGCAAACAGGGAAGCAATCAGCCCCAGCATTTT.